This is a list of T cell receptor beta chains from one sample in a study of vaccination and CD4 T cells after COVID-19. Antigens of these TCRs are unknown. TCRdb analysed the PCR reads with MiXCR anew, one entry per CDR3 protein. The data hold thousands of distinct CDR3 sequences, with roughly a third observed a single time. Sequenced: CD4+ T cells from blood, cultured in vitro. All receptors derive from a human donor in good health. Both conserved end residues are part of each CDR3. D genes are given only for firm matches. Expanded clones are given a class, and other clones once, few, many or no size at all.

D	size	V	J	DNA	CDR3
NA	NA	TRBV11-2	TRBJ2-1	TGTGCCAGCAGCTTAGCGGGAGTCTATGAGCAGTTCTTC	CASSLAGVYEQFF
NA	NA	TRBV6-1	TRBJ2-3	TGTGCCAGCAAGGAGCTAGCGAGGCATACGCAGTATTTT	CASKELARHTQYF
TRBD1	NA	TRBV6-5	TRBJ2-7	TGTGCCAGCAGTTCTCCCGGGACAGGGAAGAGCGAGCAGTACTTC	CASSSPGTGKSEQYF
NA	few	TRBV29-1	TRBJ1-1	TGCAGCGTGGCTGGGGGGTCCAGCGCTGAAGCTTTCTTT	CSVAGGSSAEAFF
NA	NA	TRBV6-1	TRBJ2-6	TGTGCCACCCTGTGGAGCTCTGGGGCCAACGTCCTGACTTTC	CATLWSSGANVLTF
NA	NA	TRBV7-9	TRBJ2-1	TGTGCCGCTGAGGCGGGGACAGAGTACAATGAGCAGTTCTTC	CAAEAGTEYNEQFF
NA	NA	TRBV20-1	TRBJ2-5	TGCAGTGCTAGACATCACGGCCAAGAGACCCAGTACTTC	CSARHHGQETQYF
NA	once	TRBV11-3	TRBJ2-2	TGTGCCAGCAGCACCAGGGACACCGGGGAGCTGTTTTTT	CASSTRDTGELFF
NA	NA	TRBV7-2	TRBJ2-3	TGTGCCAGCAGCTTCAGTCGGGGCGATACGCAGTATTTT	CASSFSRGDTQYF
NA	NA	TRBV2	TRBJ2-7	TGTGCCAGCAGTGGCGGCAGGGGCCGGAGCTCCTACGAGCAGTACTTC	CASSGGRGRSSYEQYF
NA	NA	TRBV27	TRBJ1-2	TGTGCCAGCAGACATTATAGGGCGGGAGGGGCGGAGGACTATGGCTACACCTTC	CASRHYRAGGAEDYGYTF
TRBD1	NA	TRBV28	TRBJ1-1	TGTGCCAGCAGCAATCCGGGGACAGGGGCTGAAGCTTTCTTT	CASSNPGTGAEAFF
TRBD2	NA	TRBV20-1	TRBJ2-5	TGCAGTGCTCCGACTAGCGGGAGGACCCAGTACCAAGAGACCCAGTACTTC	CSAPTSGRTQYQETQYF
TRBD1	NA	TRBV20-1	TRBJ1-1	TGCAGTGTTAGAATTCAGGGGGCTGTCACTGAAGCTTTCTTT	CSVRIQGAVTEAFF
NA	NA	TRBV6-2/TRBV6-3	TRBJ2-3	TGTGCCAGCAGTTCTCGGAGGGGTAGCACAGATACGCAGTATTTT	CASSSRRGSTDTQYF
NA	NA	TRBV6-5	TRBJ1-4	TGTGCCAGCAGTTATCCGACTGCGGTGGGGGAAAAACTGTTTTTT	CASSYPTAVGEKLFF
NA	NA	TRBV7-6	TRBJ2-3	TGTGCCAGCAGCTCCCCCGGTGCGCACACAGATACGCAGTATTTT	CASSSPGAHTDTQYF
TRBD1	NA	TRBV12-3/TRBV12-4	TRBJ1-5	TGTGCCAGCACCATCGGGACAGGGGAGCGGCCCCAGCATTTT	CASTIGTGERPQHF
TRBD2	NA	TRBV6-2/TRBV6-3	TRBJ2-7	TGTGCCAGCAGGGTTAGCGGGAGTCACTGGGAGTACTTC	CASRVSGSHWEYF
NA	NA	TRBV20-1	TRBJ2-4	TGCAGTGCTCGTCCAGGGGCCAAAAACATTCAGTACTTC	CSARPGAKNIQYF
TRBD1	NA	TRBV10-3	TRBJ1-2	TGTGCCATCACCTCGGACAGGGACTATGGCTACACCTTC	CAITSDRDYGYTF
NA	NA	TRBV29-1	TRBJ2-1	TGCAGCGTTGCCCTAGGCGGAGATTACAATGAGCAGTTCTTC	CSVALGGDYNEQFF
NA	NA	TRBV6-1	TRBJ1-2	TGTGCCAGCAAAGGGAATGGCTACACCTTC	CASKGNGYTF
TRBD2	NA	TRBV5-1	TRBJ2-5	TGCGCCAGCAGCCCACCTAGCGGGAGTGGGGTGGAGACCCAGTACTTC	CASSPPSGSGVETQYF
NA	NA	TRBV7-2	TRBJ2-5	TGTGCCAGCAGTCGACAGGGAGGGGGCGGTTCCCAAGAGACCCAGTACTTC	CASSRQGGGGSQETQYF
NA	NA	TRBV7-8	TRBJ2-2	TGTGCCAGCAGCTTCGACATTACCGGGGAGCTGTTTTTT	CASSFDITGELFF
TRBD2	NA	TRBV9	TRBJ2-1	TGTGCCAGCAGCGCGAGAGGGACTAGCGGGAGCAATGAGCAGTTCTTC	CASSARGTSGSNEQFF
NA	medium-sized	TRBV27	TRBJ1-5	TGTGCCAGGGAGGGCCTTGATCAGCCCCAGCATTTT	CAREGLDQPQHF
NA	NA	TRBV28	TRBJ1-6	TGTGCCATCAAGGGTTACCATAATTCACCCCTCCACTTT	CAIKGYHNSPLHF
NA	few	TRBV6-4	TRBJ1-6	TGTGCCAGCCCTTCCTCTAATCCCCTTAATTCACCCCTCCACTTT	CASPSSNPLNSPLHF
NA	NA	TRBV7-3	TRBJ1-5	TGTGCCAGCAGTATTGATAGCAATCAGCCCCAGCATTTT	CASSIDSNQPQHF
TRBD1	NA	TRBV29-1	TRBJ1-4	TGCAGCGTCGGGGGACAGGGGAGTCATGAAAAACTGTTTTTT	CSVGGQGSHEKLFF
NA	medium-sized	TRBV20-1	TRBJ1-5	TGCAGTGCTTTACTCGGGACGGCGTCGGATCAGCCCCAGCATTTT	CSALLGTASDQPQHF
NA	few	TRBV6-5	TRBJ1-6	TGTGCCAGCAGTTACTCGAGATCACAACCTTATAATTCACCCCTCCACTTT	CASSYSRSQPYNSPLHF
NA	NA	TRBV27	TRBJ2-1	TGTGCCAGCAGTTTATGGGGGGACGGATACAATGAGCAGTTCTTC	CASSLWGDGYNEQFF
TRBD1	NA	TRBV10-3	TRBJ2-7	TGTGCCATCAGCTCGGGACAGGGGTACGAGCAGTACTTC	CAISSGQGYEQYF
NA	NA	TRBV6-4	TRBJ2-1	TGTGCCAGCAGTGACTCTAGCGGAGGTGACTACAATGAGCAGTTCTTC	CASSDSSGGDYNEQFF